This T cell receptor (beta chain) appears in the sequencing data of a study of T cell responses to AZD1222 COVID-19 vaccine. Germline lookup yields CDR1 SGHAT and CDR2 FQNNGV. Unmatched junction bases numbered 2, after V lost 1 base and J lost 7 bases. There are 14 residues in the CDR3. Only in-frame clones appear in the TCRdb table, and some are missing; sequencing was by immunoSEQ multiplex PCR. The table shows around 26,000 clones, with about nine tenths occurring only once. The material was peripheral blood, obtained 28 days after the second AZD1222 dose. V is TRBV11-2 and J is TRBJ2-1, with 9 bases matching TRBD2. The sequence was obtained from an adult who received the AZD1222 COVID-19 vaccine. This CDR3 reads CASSLGLAGNEQFF. DNA for the CDR3: TGTGCCAGCAGCTTAGGTCTAGCGGGGAATGAGCAGTTCTTC.